The 24 T cell receptor beta chains below all came from one sample that was sequenced in a study of blood T cell repertoires in COVID-19. Here immunoSEQ multiplex PCR was the method, and the copy in TCRdb shows in-frame clones only, minus some. Of more than 200,000 clones detected, around 89% appear once; the ten largest clones hold about 4%. The sequencing sample was made of PBMCs or T cells enriched from blood (not recorded which). The origin of the receptors is a woman in her thirties who had recovered from COVID-19.

The chain couples TRBV6-5 to TRBJ2-7; D gene unclear. CDR1 and CDR2 from the germline V gene are MNHEY and SVGAGI. The ends were cut back, 2 bases at V and 0 bases at J, with 8 bases in the middle. The CDR3 has 14 residues. In DNA form, the CDR3 reads TGTGCCAGCAGTTACGACTCCACCTCCTACGAGCAGTACTTC. Its translation: CASSYDSTSYEQYF.

This clone was seen only a few times. The V call is TRBV6-2 or TRBV6-3, the J call TRBJ2-1; the match to TRBD1 covers 7 bases. CDR1 is MNHEY, CDR2 SVGEGT, per germline. Trimming removed 6 bases from V and 4 bases from J; junction bases left unmatched: 3. The CDR3 covers 13 residues. The CDR3 reads CASSQGQYNEQFF. The CDR3 nucleotides are TGTGCCAGCAGCCAGGGACAGTACAATGAGCAGTTCTTC.

V is TRBV4-1 and J is TRBJ1-3, with TRBD1 matching 8 bases. From germline, CDR1 is MGHRA and CDR2 YSYEKL. V dropped 4 bases and J dropped 5; count of bases not matched to a gene: 13. The CDR3 is 17 residues long. The CDR3 here is CASSPGRARGLRNTIYF. The CDR3 DNA reads TGCGCCAGCAGCCCAGGTCGGGCCAGGGGGCTTCGAAACACCATATATTTT.

J is TRBJ1-2 and V is TRBV19; D perhaps matches TRBD1 (5 bases). The germline CDR1 and CDR2 sequences are LNHDA and SQIVND (reference sequence). This CDR3 comprises 15 residues. V was trimmed by 4 bases and J by 2 bases, leaving 14 bases between them. CDR3 residues: CASSTLQVTNYGYTF. CDR3 DNA sequence: TGTGCCAGTAGTACTCTACAGGTAACGAACTATGGCTACACCTTC.

The chain joins TRBV27 to TRBJ2-7; 7 bases align to TRBD2. From germline, CDR1 is MNHEY and CDR2 SMNVEV (reference sequence). The V gene end was trimmed by 5 bases and the J gene end by 2 bases; junction bases not matched to a gene: 9. The CDR3 consists of 15 residues. CDR3 DNA sequence: TGTGCCAGCAGTATAGGGGCGGGAGCTCCCTACGAGCAGTACTTC. Translated, it gives CASSIGAGAPYEQYF.

As to this clone: Within the sample, other DNA sequences also encode this same CDR3. Here the CDR3 reads CASSFAGEETQYF. The CDR3 coding sequence is TGTGCCAGCAGCTTTGCAGGGGAAGAGACCCAGTACTTC. The rearrangement joins TRBV7-2 to TRBJ2-5; D possibly corresponds to TRBD1 (6 bases). The germline CDR1 and CDR2 sequences are SGHTA and FQGNSA. The V end was cut by 3 bases, the J end by 3 bases, with 8 bases between. This CDR3 contains 13 residues.

This chain connects TRBV27 to TRBJ1-5; D unclear. Trimming took 7 bases from V and 2 from J, leaving 12 bases between them. Germline V gene data show CDR1 as MNHEY and CDR2 as SMNVEV (reference sequence). This CDR3 is 14 amino acids long. CDR3 nucleotide sequence: TGTGCCAGCAATACACTCGGGGGCAATCAGCCCCAGCATTTT. This gives the protein CASNTLGGNQPQHF.

The CDR3 region is CASSLRGLGEPLHF. Written as DNA, the CDR3 is TGTGCCAGCAGTTTAAGGGGACTGGGGGAACCCCTCCACTTT. The rearrangement uses TRBV27 and TRBJ1-6, with TRBD1 as a possible D gene (5 bases). The germline V gene has CDR1 MNHEY and CDR2 SMNVEV (reference sequence). This CDR3 is built from 14 residues. The germline V and J ends were trimmed by 2 bases and 12 bases, with 14 bases remaining between them.

The chain uses TRBV7-3 and TRBJ2-1; 7 nucleotides line up with TRBD2. The CDR3 has 15 residues. Germline V gene data show CDR1 as SGHTA and CDR2 as FQGTGA. The trim removed 1 base at V and 4 bases at J, leaving 4 bases unmatched. The CDR3 spells CASSLSGSNYNEQFF. CDR3 nucleotides: TGTGCCAGCAGCTTAAGCGGGAGCAATTACAATGAGCAGTTCTTC.

This rearrangement joins TRBV6-1 to TRBJ1-1; TRBD1 is a possible D gene (6 bases). This CDR3 has 15 residues. Germline CDR1 is MNHNS and CDR2 is SASEGT. V dropped 3 bases and J dropped 0 bases, with 11 bases sitting between them. The CDR3 loop is CASSDQDSLNTEAFF. In DNA form, the CDR3 reads TGTGCCAGCAGTGACCAGGACAGCTTGAACACTGAAGCTTTCTTT.

This clone was seen only once. The chain carries TRBV10-1 and TRBJ2-1; D gene ambiguous. The CDR3 runs 12 residues. The V and J ends lost 8 bases and 6 bases respectively, with 11 bases between them. CDR1 and CDR2 from the germline V gene are WNHNN and SYGVQD (reference sequence). CDR3 sequence (DNA): TGCGCCAGCTCAAGCCCCCCCAATGAGCAGTTCTTC. Amino acids: CASSSPPNEQFF.

The V and J genes are TRBV28 and TRBJ1-5; 7 positions agree with TRBD1. V lost 5 bases and J lost 4; bases outside the gene matches: 8. Germline-derived CDR1 and CDR2 are MDHEN and SYDVKM. This CDR3 is built from 15 residues. CDR3 sequence (DNA): TGTGCCAGCAGTCTCGAACCAGGGGGGAATCAGCCCCAGCATTTT. This translates into CASSLEPGGNQPQHF.

V usage is TRBV2 and J usage is TRBJ2-3; no definite D call. V shed 8 bases and J shed 2 bases, with 14 bases lying between them. The CDR3 is 14 residues long. The germline gives CDR1 SNHLY, CDR2 FYNNEI. The CDR3 reads CASLGSGSTDTQYF. DNA for the CDR3: TGTGCCAGCCTCGGGTCCGGGTCCACAGATACGCAGTATTTT.

The chain joins TRBV5-1 to TRBJ2-1, with 13 bases matching TRBD2. The CDR3 is 17 amino acids. The junction had 11 bases not matched to a gene; V was cut back by 4 bases and J by 7 bases. CDR1 SGHRS and CDR2 YFSETQ come from the germline V gene. The CDR3 bases are TGCGCCAGCAGCCATACTAGCGGGAGGGCCTCCGGTAATGAGCAGTTCTTC. Its translation: CASSHTSGRASGNEQFF.

The chain uses TRBV6-2 or TRBV6-3 and TRBJ2-1; 9 bases map to TRBD2. Trimming removed 0 bases from V and 9 bases from J; junction bases left unmatched: 6. The CDR3 is made up of 15 amino acids. The germline V gene has CDR1 MNHEY and CDR2 SVGEGT. CDR3 DNA sequence: TGTGCCAGCAGTTACTCGCGGGAGGGAATAGGTGAGCAGTTCTTC. Translated, it gives CASSYSREGIGEQFF.

The chain is built from TRBV19 and TRBJ1-5, with D uncertain. Germline V gene sequence: CDR1 LNHDA, CDR2 SQIVND (reference sequence). The CDR3 totals 12 residues. The V end lost 5 bases, the J end lost 4 bases, and 6 bases lay between the germline ends. CDR3 coding DNA: TGTGCCAGTAGTTCGGGGAATCAGCCCCAGCATTTT. Its translation is CASSSGNQPQHF. The whole variable domain, remainder taken from reference TRBV19 and TRBJ1-5, is DGGITQSPKYLFRKEGQNVTLSCEQNLNHDAMYWYRQDPGQGLRLIYYSQIVNDFQKGDIAEGYSVSREKKESFPLTVTSAQKNPTAFYLCASSSGNQPQHFGDGTRLSIL.

The table lists this clone with a few counts. The V gene is TRBV3-1 (or the pseudogene TRBV3-2), the J gene TRBJ1-1, with 7 bases that match TRBD1. The junction had 5 bases not matched to a gene; V was cut back by 4 bases and J by 0 bases. This CDR3 has 15 residues. The germline V gene has CDR1 LGHDT and CDR2 YNNKEL (reference sequence). CDR3 sequence reads: CASSPMGQLNTEAFF. The DNA for the CDR3 is TGTGCCAGCAGCCCAATGGGACAGCTGAACACTGAAGCTTTCTTT.

The chain has TRBV15 and TRBJ1-1; unclear D gene. V was pared by 1 base and J by 0 bases, with 15 bases between. There are 17 residues in the CDR3. Germline V CDR1 and CDR2: LNHNV, YYDKDF (reference sequence). For the CDR3, the DNA is TGTGCCACCAGCAGAGGGCGGGAACTCCACATGAACACTGAAGCTTTCTTT. This encodes CATSRGRELHMNTEAFF. Supplemented by reference TRBV15 and TRBJ1-1, the full variable domain reads DAMVIQNPRYQVTQFGKPVTLSCSQTLNHNVMYWYQQKSSQAPKLLFHYYDKDFNNEADTPDNFQSRRPNTSFCFLDIRSPGLGDTAMYLCATSRGRELHMNTEAFFGQGTRLTVV.

Here the CDR3 reads CASSLYGLGTGYTEAFF. Here the CDR3 DNA reads TGTGCCAGCAGCTTATATGGGTTAGGGACAGGGTACACTGAAGCTTTCTTT. This chain connects TRBV7-3 to TRBJ1-1; TRBD1 matches at 9 bases. Germline loops: CDR1 SGHTA, CDR2 FQGTGA. The CDR3 totals 17 residues. Unmatched junction bases numbered 10, after V lost 2 bases and J lost 3 bases.

The chain uses TRBV6-5 and TRBJ2-7; 8 positions match TRBD1. CDR1 MNHEY and CDR2 SVGAGI come from the germline V gene. With 0 bases clipped from V and 6 bases from J, the junction kept 4 bases outside the gene matches. The CDR3 totals 14 residues. CDR3 DNA sequence: TGTGCCAGCAGTTACTCGTCAGGGGGCATCGAGCAGTACTTC. Amino acids: CASSYSSGGIEQYF.

J is TRBJ1-2 and V is TRBV19; the D gene is possibly TRBD1 (5 bases). The germline V gene has CDR1 LNHDA and CDR2 SQIVND (reference sequence). Deletions cut 6 bases from V and 2 bases from J, with 13 bases between. This CDR3 has 14 residues. This chain's CDR3 is CASRPNGGNYGYTF. CDR3 nucleotide sequence: TGTGCCAGTAGACCGAACGGGGGAAACTATGGCTACACCTTC.

This chain joins TRBV11-3 and TRBJ2-2; 12 bases fit TRBD2. CDR1 SGHNT and CDR2 YENEEA come from the germline V gene. This CDR3 has 18 amino acids. With 1 base clipped from V and 5 bases from J, the junction kept 8 bases outside the gene matches. CDR3 sequence (DNA): TGTGCCAGCAGCTTAGCGGCCCTTGGGACTAGCGGGACCGGGGAGCTGTTTTTT. Its translation is CASSLAALGTSGTGELFF.

This chain uses TRBV27 with TRBJ2-1; D unclear. Trimming pared 5 bases from V and 3 bases from J, leaving 11 bases between. The CDR3 consists of 14 residues. Looked up from germline, CDR1 is MNHEY and CDR2 is SMNVEV (reference sequence). The CDR3 reads CASSPLSIYNEQFF. CDR3 nucleotides: TGTGCCAGCAGTCCCCTGAGCATCTACAATGAGCAGTTCTTC.

V is TRBV4-3 and J is TRBJ1-3; a possible D gene is TRBD1 (5 bases). The CDR3 is 17 amino acids. Germline V gives CDR1 LGHNA, CDR2 YSLEER. The germline V and J ends were trimmed by 3 bases and 0 bases, with 15 bases remaining between them. The CDR3, as DNA: TGCGCCAGCAGCCATGCTGGACATATAAGCTCTGGAAACACCATATATTTT. This translates into CASSHAGHISSGNTIYF.